This TCR beta chain was recovered during a study of T-cell memory formation after mild COVID-19 (dated by TCRdb to about 2021). With regard to the full study: TCR sequence clusters from the two donors were largely donor specific. Longitudinal TCRalpha and TCRbeta repertoire sequencing tracked T-cell clones expanding and contracting after mild COVID-19 in a couple of donors. The cohort was made up of two young adult volunteers, one female and one male, who were previously healthy.

Overall study outcomes, separate from this receptor: Whether the second-wave clones peaking on day 37 were SARS-CoV-2 specific was not confirmed. Some responding clones were found in pre-infection memory, which suggests that pre-existing cross-reactive memory T cells took part in the SARS-CoV-2 response. Balanced CD4/CD8 phenotypes were observed for clones contracting from day 15 to 85, whereas a bias towards CD4+ was observed for a second wave of clones expanding from day 15 to 37. The study covered only a couple of mild cases, and larger cohorts including severe cases with pre-infection samples were considered necessary. Contracting CD4+ clones appeared mostly in the CM and EM memory subsets, whereas CD8+ clones were enriched in EMRA.

Ficoll-Paque density gradient centrifugation was used to isolate PBMCs. The sequencer listed for this sample is Illumina NovaSeq 6000. Using 5'RACE with constant-segment primers, TCRalpha and TCRbeta cDNA libraries were constructed, with sample barcodes and unique molecular identifiers added in the process. Trizol reagent was used to extract RNA from every sample. The libraries were amplified in two PCR steps, and the second step added a second sample barcode and Illumina TruSeq adapters. The libraries were sequenced on an Illumina NovaSeq using 2 x 150 bp paired-end reads. Concerning the study's data processing: Reads were demultiplexed and collapsed into UMI-guided consensus sequences with migec v1.2.7. Using mixcr v2.1.11, UMI consensuses were aligned to TRA and TRB V and J templates and then assembled into clonotypes. A clonotype was counted as expanded or contracted only if both edgeR and NoisET called the change significant, with noise models trained on biological replicates. For edgeR calls, the thresholds were a false discovery rate-adjusted p below 0.01 and a log2 fold-change of 1. As an exploratory analysis of dynamics, max-normalized trajectories of the 1000 most abundant clonotypes were examined with PCA combined with hierarchical clustering. Separately sequenced CD4+ and CD8+ repertoires were used to assign a CD4 or CD8 phenotype to each responding clone. TCRdb reprocessed the public reads (quality trimming at Q25 with fastp, clone calling with MiXCR) and kept in-frame beta chains. Identical CDR3 proteins give one entry, which carries the most common genes and DNA. The V and J calls shown here were made by TCRdb, not taken from the authors' results. The sample has some 410,000 distinct CDR3 sequences on record, around a quarter of them singletons. The ten largest clones take up less than 15% of the sample.

With regard to this clonotype: Its cognate antigen has yet to be identified. No base qualities exist here, and no much larger clone lies one base off it.

The cysteine opens and the phenylalanine closes a CDR3 of 18 amino acids. Only the CDR3 DNA is retained, 54 bases long and in frame from the first base. The chain is encoded by TRBV12-2 joined to TRBJ2-3; the table gives TRBD1 as D, unverified against the DNA. TRBV12-2 has pseudogene status. Sequenced material: PBMCs or a T cell subset sorted from them (not recorded which). The sequence derives from an adult woman who had mild COVID-19 (a few samples of this study predate the infection). The sample titles of this study are shuffled in the database, so cell type and time point are left out; the donor was told from shared clones. The DNA reads as follows: TGTGCAAGTCGCCAAAGGGGGGGGTCCCAGTACCGCACAGATACGCAGTATTTT. The resulting protein is CASRQRGGSQYRTDTQYF.